The sequence of this T cell receptor (beta chain) was determined in a study of blood T cell repertoires in COVID-19. Here immunoSEQ multiplex PCR was the method, and the copy in TCRdb shows in-frame clones only, minus some. The sample lists 220,000 or so clones, about four fifths seen once, with 3.5% to 4% in the top ten. For this clone: The junction shows a germline mismatch at one end, possibly a read error.

The CDR3 has 12 amino acids. Germline CDR1 SNHLY, CDR2 FYNNEI. This chain joins TRBV2 and TRBJ2-7, with 7 nucleotides matching TRBD1. Sequenced material: peripheral blood. The receptor was derived from a woman older than 75 with acute or convalescent COVID-19. DNA for the CDR3: TGTGCCAGCACCAGCCTAGGGACAGAGCATAAATTC. Protein: CASTSLGTEHKF. Full variable domain (rest looked up from reference TRBV2 and TRBJ2-7): EPEVTQTPSHQVTQMGQEVILRCVPISNHLYFYWYRQILGQKVEFLVSFYNNEISEKSEIFDDQFSVERPDGSNFTLKIRSTKLEDSAMYFCASTSLGTEHKFGPGTRLTVT.